This T cell receptor beta chain was obtained from a study of T-cell reconstitution after alpha-beta-depleted transplantation in children. General study results and limits: It was surviving recipient T cells and thymic progenitors that gave some patients high TCRbeta diversity at day 60. Fresh T-cell production supplied most of the T-cell counts and diversity seen one year after transplant. It was reported that alpha-beta T cells came from several hundred expanded graft clones (about two months after transplant).

V lost 1 base to trimming and J lost 7 bases, with 15 bases between them. From germline, CDR1 is SGHRS and CDR2 YFSETQ. This CDR3 is built from 16 residues. Unique molecular identifiers were used to barcode this TCRbeta library. MiXCR was run by TCRdb on the PCR reads, yielding one entry per CDR3 protein. The sample lists 60,000 to 70,000 distinct CDR3 sequences; roughly 4.4% were seen once. This clonotype was detected many times. Its specificity is not known. This specimen consisted of PBMCs, mostly from graft donor cells, obtained 180 days after TCRalphabeta/CD19-depleted stem cell transplant. The TCR comes from a boy under two years old who had a stem cell transplant for acute myeloid leukemia, so the T cells may come from the graft donor. The rearrangement uses TRBV5-1 and TRBJ1-6; the D gene is possibly TRBD1 (6 bases). Here the CDR3 DNA reads TGCGCCAGCAGCTTGACGGGGGGCGCTGAGAATTCACCCCTCCACTTT. It codes for CASSLTGGAENSPLHF.